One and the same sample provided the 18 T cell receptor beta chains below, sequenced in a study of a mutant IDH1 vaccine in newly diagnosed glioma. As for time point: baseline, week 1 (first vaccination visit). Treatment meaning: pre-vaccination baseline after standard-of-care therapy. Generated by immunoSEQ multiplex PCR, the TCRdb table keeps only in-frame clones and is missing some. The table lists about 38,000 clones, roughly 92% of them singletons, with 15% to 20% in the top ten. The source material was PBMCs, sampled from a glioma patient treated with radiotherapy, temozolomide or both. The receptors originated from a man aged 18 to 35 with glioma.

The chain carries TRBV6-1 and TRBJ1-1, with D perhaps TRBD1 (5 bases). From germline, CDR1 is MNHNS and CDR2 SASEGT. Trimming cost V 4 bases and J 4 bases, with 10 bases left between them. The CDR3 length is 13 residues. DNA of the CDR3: TGTGCCAGCAGTGCGGGCCAGGGCACTGAAGCTTTCTTT. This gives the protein CASSAGQGTEAFF.

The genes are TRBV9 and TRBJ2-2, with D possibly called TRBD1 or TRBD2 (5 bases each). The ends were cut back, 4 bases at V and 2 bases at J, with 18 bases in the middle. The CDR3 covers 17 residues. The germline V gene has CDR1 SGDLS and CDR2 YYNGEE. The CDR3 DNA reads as TGTGCCAGCAGCCCCCGGACCGGGACGCTAAACACCGGGGAGCTGTTTTTT. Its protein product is CASSPRTGTLNTGELFF.

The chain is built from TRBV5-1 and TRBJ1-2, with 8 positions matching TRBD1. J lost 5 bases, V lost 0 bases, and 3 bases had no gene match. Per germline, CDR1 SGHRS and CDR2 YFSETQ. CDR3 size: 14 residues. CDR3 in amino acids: CASSLAQGAYGYTF. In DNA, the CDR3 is TGCGCCAGCAGCTTGGCCCAGGGGGCTTATGGCTACACCTTC.

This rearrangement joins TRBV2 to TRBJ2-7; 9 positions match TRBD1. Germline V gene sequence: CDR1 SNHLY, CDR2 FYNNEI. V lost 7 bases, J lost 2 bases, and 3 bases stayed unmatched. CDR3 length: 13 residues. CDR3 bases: TGTGCCAGCAAGGGGGACAGGGCCTACGAGCAGTACTTC. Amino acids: CASKGDRAYEQYF. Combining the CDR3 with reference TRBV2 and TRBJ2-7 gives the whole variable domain EPEVTQTPSHQVTQMGQEVILRCVPISNHLYFYWYRQILGQKVEFLVSFYNNEISEKSEIFDDQFSVERPDGSNFTLKIRSTKLEDSAMYFCASKGDRAYEQYFGPGTRLTVT.

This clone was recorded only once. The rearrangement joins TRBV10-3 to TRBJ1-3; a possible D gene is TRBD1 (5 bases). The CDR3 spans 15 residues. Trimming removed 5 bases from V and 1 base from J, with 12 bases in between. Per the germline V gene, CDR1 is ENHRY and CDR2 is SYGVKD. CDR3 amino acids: CAISQGAASGNTIYF. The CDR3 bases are TGTGCCATCAGTCAAGGGGCCGCATCTGGAAACACCATATATTTT.

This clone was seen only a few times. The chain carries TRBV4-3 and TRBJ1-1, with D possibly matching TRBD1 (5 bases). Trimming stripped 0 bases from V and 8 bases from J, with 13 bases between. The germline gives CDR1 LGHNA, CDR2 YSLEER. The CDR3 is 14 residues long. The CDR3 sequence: CASSQDRGSWEAFF. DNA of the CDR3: TGCGCCAGCAGCCAAGATAGGGGCAGTTGGGAAGCTTTCTTT.

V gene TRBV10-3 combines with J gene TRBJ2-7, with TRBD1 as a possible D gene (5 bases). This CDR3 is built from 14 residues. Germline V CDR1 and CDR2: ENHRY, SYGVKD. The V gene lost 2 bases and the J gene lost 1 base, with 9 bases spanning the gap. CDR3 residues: CAISEPTDSYEQYF. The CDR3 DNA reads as TGTGCCATCAGTGAGCCGACAGATTCCTACGAGCAGTACTTC.

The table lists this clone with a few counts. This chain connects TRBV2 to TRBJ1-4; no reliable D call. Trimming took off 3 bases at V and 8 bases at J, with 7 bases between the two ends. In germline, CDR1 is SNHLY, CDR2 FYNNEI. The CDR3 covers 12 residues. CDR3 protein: CASSDYGEKLFF. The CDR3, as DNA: TGTGCCAGCAGTGATTACGGGGAAAAACTGTTTTTT.

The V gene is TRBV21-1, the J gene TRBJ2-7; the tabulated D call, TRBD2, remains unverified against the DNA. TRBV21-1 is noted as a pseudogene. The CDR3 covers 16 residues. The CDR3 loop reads CASSPTRDAGSYEQYF. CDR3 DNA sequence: TGTGCCAGCAGCCCAACGCGGGACGCCGGCTCCTACGAGCAGTACTTC.

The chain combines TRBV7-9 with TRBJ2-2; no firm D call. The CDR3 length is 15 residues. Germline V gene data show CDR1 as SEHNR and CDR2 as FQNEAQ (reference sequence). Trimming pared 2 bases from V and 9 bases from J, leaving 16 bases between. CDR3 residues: CASSLSGRTVWELFF. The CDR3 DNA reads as TGTGCCAGCAGCTTATCCGGACGGACCGTATGGGAGCTGTTTTTT.

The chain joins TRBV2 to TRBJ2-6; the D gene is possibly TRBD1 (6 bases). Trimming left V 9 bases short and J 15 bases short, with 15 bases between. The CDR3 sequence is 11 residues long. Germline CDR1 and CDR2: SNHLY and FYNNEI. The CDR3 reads CASTQQGALTF. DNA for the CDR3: TGTGCCAGTACCCAACAGGGCGCCCTGACTTTC.

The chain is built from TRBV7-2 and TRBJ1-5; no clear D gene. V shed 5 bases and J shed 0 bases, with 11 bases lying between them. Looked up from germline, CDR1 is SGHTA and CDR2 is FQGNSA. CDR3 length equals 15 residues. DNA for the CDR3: TGTGCCAGCAGCAATCGGACGGATAGCAATCAGCCCCAGCATTTT. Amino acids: CASSNRTDSNQPQHF.

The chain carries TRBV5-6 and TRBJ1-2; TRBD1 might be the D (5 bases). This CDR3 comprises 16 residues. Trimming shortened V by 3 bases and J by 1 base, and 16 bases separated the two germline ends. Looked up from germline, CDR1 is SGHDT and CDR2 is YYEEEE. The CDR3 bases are TGTGCCAGCAGCTCGAGAAGGGGCCTTAATAACTATGGCTACACCTTC. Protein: CASSSRRGLNNYGYTF.

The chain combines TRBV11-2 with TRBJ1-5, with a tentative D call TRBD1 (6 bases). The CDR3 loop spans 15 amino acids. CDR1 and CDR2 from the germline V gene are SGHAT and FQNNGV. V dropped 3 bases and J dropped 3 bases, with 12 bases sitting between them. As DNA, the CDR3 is TGTGCCAGCAGCTTCGATCGACAGGACAATCAGCCCCAGCATTTT. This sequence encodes CASSFDRQDNQPQHF.

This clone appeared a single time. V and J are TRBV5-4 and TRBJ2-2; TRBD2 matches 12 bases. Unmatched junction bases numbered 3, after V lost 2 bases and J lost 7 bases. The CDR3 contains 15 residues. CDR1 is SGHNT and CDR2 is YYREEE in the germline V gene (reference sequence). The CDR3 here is CASSFGLAGSGELFF. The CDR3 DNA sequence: TGTGCCAGCAGCTTCGGACTAGCGGGAAGCGGGGAGCTGTTTTTT.

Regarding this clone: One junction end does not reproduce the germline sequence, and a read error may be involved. The CDR3: CASSLGDAPVF. The CDR3, as DNA: TGCGCCAGCAGCTTAGGGGACGCCCCGGTCTTC. The chain joins TRBV5-1 to TRBJ2-7; tentatively, D is TRBD1 or TRBD2 (5 bases each). This CDR3 region has 11 residues. CDR1 is SGHRS and CDR2 is YFSETQ in the germline V gene.

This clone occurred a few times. CDR3 in DNA: TGTGCCAGCAGTGCCCCCCAGGAAGACACTGAAGCTTTCTTT. Translating it yields CASSAPQEDTEAFF. The gene calls are TRBV25-1 and TRBJ1-1; D call uncertain. V lost 4 bases, J lost 3 bases, and 12 bases lay in between. CDR1 and CDR2 from the germline V gene are MGHDK and SYGVNS. The length of the CDR3 is 14 residues. Drawing the rest from reference TRBV25-1 and TRBJ1-1, the complete variable domain is EADIYQTPRYLVIGTGKKITLECSQTMGHDKMYWYQQDPGMELHLIHYSYGVNSTEKGDLSSESTVSRIRTEHFPLTLESARPSHTSQYLCASSAPQEDTEAFFGQGTRLTVV.

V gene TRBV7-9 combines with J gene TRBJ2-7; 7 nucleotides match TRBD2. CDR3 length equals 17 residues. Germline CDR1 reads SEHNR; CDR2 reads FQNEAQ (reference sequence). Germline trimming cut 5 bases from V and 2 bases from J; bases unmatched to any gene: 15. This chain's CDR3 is CASSGDTTGGPPYEQYF. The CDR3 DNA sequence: TGTGCCAGCAGCGGGGATACGACGGGAGGCCCGCCCTACGAGCAGTACTTC.